The text below deals with one TCR beta chain. Its antigen remains unidentified. Base qualities are not recorded, but no much larger clone differs from it by a single base. These data belong to a study of PD-1 blockade in classical Hodgkin lymphoma (dated by TCRdb to the early 2020s). For the wider study: Nivolumab dosing was 3 mg/kg intravenously every 2 weeks, continuing until either disease progression or unacceptable toxicity. To define a peripheral blood immune signature of response to PD-1 blockade in classical Hodgkin lymphoma, the study combined TCR beta sequencing with CyTOF. General findings and caveats noted by the study authors: Among trial patients, those achieving complete response had baseline diversity similar to that of newly diagnosed patients, while diversity was significantly lower in partial responders and progressors. The study was restricted to a single clinical trial cohort, and the causes of repertoire differences, possibly disease activity or prior therapy, were left undefined. Diversity was lower in patients who began nivolumab less than 1 year after ASCT, so these patients were left out of later analyses to avoid confounding by immune reconstitution. CD4+ but not CD8+ TCR diversity rose significantly by C4D1 (p=0.0027 vs p=0.16), most apparent in complete responders (p=0.02). Baseline TCR diversity was reported as lower in newly diagnosed patients than in healthy donors, and lower still in relapsed/refractory patients.

The Qiagen DNeasy kit was used to extract genomic DNA from unsorted PBMCs and from the negatively selected CD4+ and CD8+ fractions. TCR beta CDR3 regions were amplified by immunoSEQ multiplex PCR using primers annealing to V and J segments. Amplification bias was minimized using a synthetic immune receptor repertoire, and residual bias was removed computationally after sequencing. Turning to the authors' computational methods: Repertoire diversity was quantified as the Shannon entropy index using custom Python scripts. Unsorted, CD4+ and CD8+ repertoires were analyzed separately, except for combined analyses in which CD4+ and CD8+ sequences were merged in silico. Clonal expansion was defined as at least a 2-fold frequency increase after treatment relative to C1D1, with a pseudocount of 0.5 for undetected baseline clones. Singleton clones were defined as clones with 0 or 1 copy at C1D1, and non-singleton clones were defined as clones with 2 or more copies. Clones expanded in unsorted samples were labelled as CD4+, CD8+ or unknown by matching protein sequences in sorted samples from the same patient. Wilcoxon tests on paired samples were used to test diversity changes from C1D1 to C4D1. TCRdb took this table from immuneACCESS and kept in-frame rearrangements with V and J called. Such tables lack part of the clones; where checked against another copy, unresolved V genes explain under half of the gap, and the rest is unexplained. The D gene and trimming were derived from the DNA, and the V and J assignments and clone size from that table. The table for this sample lists around 50,000 clones; under 80% of them were counted only once. The ten largest clones add up to roughly 12% of the sample.

The time point label for this specimen denotes: cycle 4 day 1 (C4D1), after around six weeks of nivolumab. All trial patients had relapsed after autologous stem cell transplantation, with cohorts A, B and C differing in prior brentuximab vedotin exposure. The trial cohort comprised some 60 patients with relapsed/refractory classical Hodgkin lymphoma whose best overall responses were complete response, partial response or progressive disease. Trial patients were treated with single-agent nivolumab in the multi-cohort phase II CheckMate 205 trial. Best overall response was determined by an independent review committee according to the 2007 International Working Group response criteria. Trial PBMCs were collected immediately before nivolumab initiation (C1D1) and during therapy at cycle 2 day 1 and cycle 4 day 1. Peripheral blood was collected in 8 mL Vacutainer Cell Preparation Tubes, from which PBMCs were isolated by centrifugation and then cryopreserved.

Specimen: peripheral blood mononuclear cells (PBMCs), collected before the fourth cycle of nivolumab. This TCR was sampled from a human donor with classical Hodgkin lymphoma.

The sequence in DNA is TGTGCCAGCAGTGAAGAGAGTAGCAATCAGCCCCAGCATTTT. Its protein reads: CASSEESSNQPQHF. The receptor chain draws on TRBV7-9 and TRBJ1-5, with no reliable assignment of the D segment. The CDR3 holds 14 amino acids from the cysteine to the phenylalanine. Kept here is only the CDR3 DNA, which spans 42 bases and is read in frame from base 1. V sheds 6 bases and J sheds 0 bases, leaving 9 bases between their ends. The germline V gene encodes CDR1 SEHNR and CDR2 FQNEAQ (reference sequence).